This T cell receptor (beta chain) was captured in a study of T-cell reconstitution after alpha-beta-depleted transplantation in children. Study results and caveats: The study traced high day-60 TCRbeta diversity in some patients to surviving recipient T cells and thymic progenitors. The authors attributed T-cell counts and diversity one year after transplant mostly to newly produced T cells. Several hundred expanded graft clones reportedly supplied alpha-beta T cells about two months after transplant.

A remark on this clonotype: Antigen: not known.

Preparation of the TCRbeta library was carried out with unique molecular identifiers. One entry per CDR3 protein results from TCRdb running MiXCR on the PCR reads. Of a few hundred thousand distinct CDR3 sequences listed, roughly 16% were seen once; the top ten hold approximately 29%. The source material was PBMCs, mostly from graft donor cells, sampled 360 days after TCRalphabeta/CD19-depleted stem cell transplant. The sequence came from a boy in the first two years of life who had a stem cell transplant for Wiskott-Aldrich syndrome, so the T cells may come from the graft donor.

The CDR3 is CSASEPTGGSVYNEQFF. The CDR3 bases are TGCAGTGCTAGCGAGCCCACAGGGGGGTCTGTATACAATGAGCAGTTCTTC. The chain has TRBV20-1 and TRBJ2-1; 8 bases are shared with TRBD1. Germline lookup yields CDR1 DFQATT and CDR2 SNEGSKA (reference sequence). V was pared by 3 bases and J by 4 bases, with 14 bases of the junction left unmatched. The length of the CDR3 is 17 residues.